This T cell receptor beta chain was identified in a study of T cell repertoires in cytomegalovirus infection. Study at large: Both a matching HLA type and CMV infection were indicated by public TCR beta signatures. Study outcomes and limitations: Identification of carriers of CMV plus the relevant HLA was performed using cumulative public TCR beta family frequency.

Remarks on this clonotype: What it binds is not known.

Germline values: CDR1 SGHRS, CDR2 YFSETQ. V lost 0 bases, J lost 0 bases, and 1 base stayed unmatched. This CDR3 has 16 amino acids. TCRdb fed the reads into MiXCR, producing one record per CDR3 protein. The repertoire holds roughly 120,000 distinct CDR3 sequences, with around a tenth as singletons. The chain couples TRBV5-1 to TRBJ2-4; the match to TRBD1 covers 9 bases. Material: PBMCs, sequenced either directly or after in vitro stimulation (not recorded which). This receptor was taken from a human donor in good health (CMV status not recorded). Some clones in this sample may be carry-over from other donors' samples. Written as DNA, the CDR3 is TGCGCCAGCAGCTTGGAGGACAGGGGAGCCAAAAACATTCAGTACTTC. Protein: CASSLEDRGAKNIQYF.